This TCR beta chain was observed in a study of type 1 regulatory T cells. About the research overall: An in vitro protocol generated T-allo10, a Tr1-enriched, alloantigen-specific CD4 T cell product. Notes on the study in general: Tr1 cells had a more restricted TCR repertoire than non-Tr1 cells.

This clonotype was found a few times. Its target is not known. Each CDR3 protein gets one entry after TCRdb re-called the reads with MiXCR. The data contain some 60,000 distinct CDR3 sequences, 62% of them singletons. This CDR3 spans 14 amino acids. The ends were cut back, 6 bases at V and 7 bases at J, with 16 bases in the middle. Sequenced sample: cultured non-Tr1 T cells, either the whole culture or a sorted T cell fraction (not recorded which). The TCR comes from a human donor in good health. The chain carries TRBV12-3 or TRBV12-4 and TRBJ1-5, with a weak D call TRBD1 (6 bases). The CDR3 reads CASRVGAPGQPQHF. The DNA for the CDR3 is TGTGCCAGCAGAGTGGGGGCACCTGGGCAGCCCCAGCATTTT.